Sequencing of this T cell receptor (beta chain) was carried out in a study of blood T cell repertoires in COVID-19 (dated by TCRdb to the early 2020s). Regarding the research as a whole: Collaborator samples came from the United States, Italy and Spain and covered acute and convalescent phases of COVID-19. The prospective study material was composed of cDNA or gDNA derived from T cells, B-cell-depleted T cells, or PBMCs. The repertoires were made available in a free public database intended to serve as a resource for research on the immune response to SARS-CoV-2. Where available, HLA class I and class II types were obtained from metadata supplied by the sample provider rather than from assay-based typing. The dataset comprised deeply sampled blood TCRbeta repertoires from subjects exposed to, actively infected with, or recovered from COVID-19. The samples were drawn from two sources: the first 160 participants of the ongoing ImmuneRACE study, and some 1,300 subjects contributed by 6 global collaborators. The sample metadata nearly always contained a de-identified subject ID, COVID-19 status, age in years and sex. Overall study outcomes, separate from this receptor: The quantity of clinical and demographic metadata differed by source and by participant and was supplied without curation.

The germline V gene specifies MGHDK as CDR1 and SYGVNS as CDR2. From its cysteine to its phenylalanine, the CDR3 spans 11 amino acids. The read is trimmed to its CDR3 DNA, 33 bases read in frame from base 1. The junction shows trimming of 7 bases on V and 8 bases on J, plus 8 bases between the germline ends. On this clone: Its binding antigen is unknown. Base qualities are not recorded, but no much larger clone differs from it by a single base.

Each collaborating institution followed its own protocols to collect whole blood in K2EDTA tubes. For TCRbeta analysis, collaborators shipped samples in one of three forms: frozen whole blood, isolated PBMCs, or DNA extracted from either of those sample types. The immunoSEQ Assay, a bias-controlled multiplex PCR, was used to amplify TCRbeta CDR3 regions from genomic DNA. From the authors' description of their analysis: The number of nucleated cells in each sample was estimated from the amplification of reference gene primers within the assay. Sequence reads were collapsed and filtered to measure the absolute abundance of every unique TCRbeta CDR3 rearrangement. For each sample, productive Simpson clonality was calculated as the square root of Simpson's diversity index across productive rearrangements. TCRdb mirrors the immuneACCESS table, restricted to in-frame sequences. Some clones are absent from its copies; in checked studies, under half trace to an unresolved V gene, and the reason for the others is unknown. V, J and clone size reflect that table, while D and trimming were determined from the DNA. For this sample there are about 270,000 clones; roughly 85% appear just once. Roughly 14% of the sample is taken by the ten largest.

Sequencing input: peripheral blood. This TCR came from a human donor in a cohort sampled during active COVID-19. The sequence links TRBV25-1 to TRBJ1-4; the D gene is not confidently resolved. The CDR3: CASTMREKLFF. Here is the DNA: TGTGCCAGCACTATGAGGGAAAAACTGTTTTTT.